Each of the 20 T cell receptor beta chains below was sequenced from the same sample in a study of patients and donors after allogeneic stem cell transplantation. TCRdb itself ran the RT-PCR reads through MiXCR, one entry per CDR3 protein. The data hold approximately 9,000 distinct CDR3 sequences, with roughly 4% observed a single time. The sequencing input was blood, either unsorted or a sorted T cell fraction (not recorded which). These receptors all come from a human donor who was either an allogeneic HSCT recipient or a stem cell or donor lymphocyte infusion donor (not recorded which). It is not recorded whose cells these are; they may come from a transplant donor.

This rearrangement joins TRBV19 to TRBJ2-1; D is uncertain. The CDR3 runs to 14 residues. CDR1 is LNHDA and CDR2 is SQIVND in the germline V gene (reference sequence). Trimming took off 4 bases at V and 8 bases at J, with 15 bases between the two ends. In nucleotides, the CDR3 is TGTGCCAGTAGTACCTGGACGGCTATGGATGAGCAGTTCTTC. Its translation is CASSTWTAMDEQFF.

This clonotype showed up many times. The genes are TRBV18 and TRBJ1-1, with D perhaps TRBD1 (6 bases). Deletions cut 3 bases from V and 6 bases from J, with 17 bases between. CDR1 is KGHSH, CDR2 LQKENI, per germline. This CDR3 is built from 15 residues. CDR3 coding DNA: TGTGCCAGCTCACCCGGGGGACAAGTCATACCTGAAGCTTTCTTT. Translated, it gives CASSPGGQVIPEAFF.

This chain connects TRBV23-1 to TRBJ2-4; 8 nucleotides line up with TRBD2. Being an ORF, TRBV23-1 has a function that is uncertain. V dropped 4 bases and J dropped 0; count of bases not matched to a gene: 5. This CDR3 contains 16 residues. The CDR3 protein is CASSPGLAGAKNIQYF. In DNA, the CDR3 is TGCGCCAGCAGTCCGGGGCTAGCGGGAGCCAAAAACATTCAGTACTTC.

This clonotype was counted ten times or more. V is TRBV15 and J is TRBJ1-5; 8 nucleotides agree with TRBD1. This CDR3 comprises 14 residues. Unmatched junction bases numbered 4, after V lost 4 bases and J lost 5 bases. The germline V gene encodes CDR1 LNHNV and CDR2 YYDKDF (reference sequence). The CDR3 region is CATSTGQGDQPQHF. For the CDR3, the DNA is TGTGCCACCAGCACCGGACAGGGCGATCAGCCCCAGCATTTT.

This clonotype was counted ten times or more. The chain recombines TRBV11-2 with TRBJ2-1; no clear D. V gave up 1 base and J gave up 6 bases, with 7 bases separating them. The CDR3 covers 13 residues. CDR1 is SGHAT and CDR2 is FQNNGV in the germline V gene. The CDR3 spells CASSLGEINEQFF. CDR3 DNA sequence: TGTGCCAGCAGCTTAGGAGAAATCAATGAGCAGTTCTTC.

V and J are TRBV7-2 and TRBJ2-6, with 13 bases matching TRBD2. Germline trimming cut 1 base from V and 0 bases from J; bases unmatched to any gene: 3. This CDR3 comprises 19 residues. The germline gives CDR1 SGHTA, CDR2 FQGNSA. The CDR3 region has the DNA TGTGCCAGCAGCTTAGTGGGACTAGCGGGAAACTCTGGGGCCAACGTCCTGACTTTC. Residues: CASSLVGLAGNSGANVLTF.

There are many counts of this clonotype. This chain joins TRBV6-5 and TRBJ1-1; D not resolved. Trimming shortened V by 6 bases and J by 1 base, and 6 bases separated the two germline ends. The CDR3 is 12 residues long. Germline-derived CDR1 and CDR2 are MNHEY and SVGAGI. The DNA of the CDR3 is TGTGCCAGCAGAAAACGGAACACTGAAGCTTTCTTT. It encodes CASRKRNTEAFF.

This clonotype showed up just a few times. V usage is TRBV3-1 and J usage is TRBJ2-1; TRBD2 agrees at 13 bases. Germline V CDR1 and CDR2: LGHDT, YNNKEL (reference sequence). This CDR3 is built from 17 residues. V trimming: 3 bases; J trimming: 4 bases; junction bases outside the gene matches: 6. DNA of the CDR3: TGTGCCAGCAGCCAGGGGACTAGCGGGACCTTATACAATGAGCAGTTCTTC. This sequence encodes CASSQGTSGTLYNEQFF.

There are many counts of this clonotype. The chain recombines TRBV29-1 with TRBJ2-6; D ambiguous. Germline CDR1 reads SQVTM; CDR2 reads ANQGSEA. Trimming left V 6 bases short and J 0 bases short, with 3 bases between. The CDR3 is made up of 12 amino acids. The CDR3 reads CSVDSGANVLTF. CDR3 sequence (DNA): TGCAGCGTCGACTCTGGGGCCAACGTCCTGACTTTC.

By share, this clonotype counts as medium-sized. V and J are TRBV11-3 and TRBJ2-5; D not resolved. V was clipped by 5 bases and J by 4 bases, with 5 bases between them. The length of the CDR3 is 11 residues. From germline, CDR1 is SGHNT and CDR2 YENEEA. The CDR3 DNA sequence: TGTGCCAGCAGCGGAACAGAGACCCAGTACTTC. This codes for CASSGTETQYF. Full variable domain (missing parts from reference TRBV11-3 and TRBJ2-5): EAGVVQSPRYKIIEKKQPVAFWCNPISGHNTLYWYLQNLGQGPELLIRYENEEAVDDSQLPKDRFSAERLKGVDSTLKIQPAELGDSAVYLCASSGTETQYFGPGTRLLVL.

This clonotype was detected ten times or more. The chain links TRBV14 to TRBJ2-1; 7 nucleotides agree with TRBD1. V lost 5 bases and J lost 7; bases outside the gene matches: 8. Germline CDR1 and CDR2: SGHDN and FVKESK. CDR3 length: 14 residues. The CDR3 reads CASSSLARGNEQFF. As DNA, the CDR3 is TGTGCCAGCAGCTCACTCGCCAGGGGGAATGAGCAGTTCTTC.

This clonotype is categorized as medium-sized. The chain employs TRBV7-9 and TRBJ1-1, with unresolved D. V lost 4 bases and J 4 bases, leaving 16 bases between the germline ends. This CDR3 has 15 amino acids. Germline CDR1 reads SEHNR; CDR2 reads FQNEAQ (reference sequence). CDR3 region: CASSWTVKAGTEAFF. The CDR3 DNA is TGTGCCAGCAGCTGGACGGTCAAAGCGGGCACTGAAGCTTTCTTT.

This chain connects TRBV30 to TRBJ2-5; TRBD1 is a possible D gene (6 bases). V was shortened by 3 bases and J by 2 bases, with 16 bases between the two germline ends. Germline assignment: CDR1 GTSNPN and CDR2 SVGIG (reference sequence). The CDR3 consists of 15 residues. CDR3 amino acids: CAWSELGQLQETQYF. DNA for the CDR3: TGTGCCTGGAGCGAACTCGGACAGCTACAAGAGACCCAGTACTTC.

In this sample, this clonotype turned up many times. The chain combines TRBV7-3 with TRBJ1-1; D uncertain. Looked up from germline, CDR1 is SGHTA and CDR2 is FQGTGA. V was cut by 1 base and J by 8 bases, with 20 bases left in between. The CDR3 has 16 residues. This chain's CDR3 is CASSLSPQLGPGEAFF. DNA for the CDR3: TGTGCCAGCAGCTTAAGTCCCCAGCTGGGTCCTGGAGAAGCTTTCTTT.

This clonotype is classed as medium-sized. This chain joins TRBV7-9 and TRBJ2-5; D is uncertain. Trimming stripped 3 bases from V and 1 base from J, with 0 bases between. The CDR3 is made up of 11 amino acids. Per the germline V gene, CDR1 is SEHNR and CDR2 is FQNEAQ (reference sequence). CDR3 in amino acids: CASSFQETQYF. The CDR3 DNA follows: TGTGCCAGCAGCTTCCAAGAGACCCAGTACTTC.

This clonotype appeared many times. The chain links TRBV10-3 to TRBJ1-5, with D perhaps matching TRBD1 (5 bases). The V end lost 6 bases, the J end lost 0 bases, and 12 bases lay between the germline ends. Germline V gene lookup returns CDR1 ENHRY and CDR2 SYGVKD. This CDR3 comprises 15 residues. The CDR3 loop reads CAISRGGNSNQPQHF. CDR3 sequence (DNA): TGTGCCATCAGCCGGGGGGGGAATAGCAATCAGCCCCAGCATTTT.

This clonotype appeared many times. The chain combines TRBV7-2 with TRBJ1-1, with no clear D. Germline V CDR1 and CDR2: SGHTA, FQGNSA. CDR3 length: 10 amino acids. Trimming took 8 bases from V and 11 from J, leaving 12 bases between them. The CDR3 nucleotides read TGTGCCAGCGGGTATTTTGGCGCTTTCTTT. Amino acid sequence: CASGYFGAFF.

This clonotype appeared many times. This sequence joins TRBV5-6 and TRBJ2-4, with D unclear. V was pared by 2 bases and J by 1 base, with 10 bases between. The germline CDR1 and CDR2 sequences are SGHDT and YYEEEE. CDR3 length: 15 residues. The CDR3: CASSLVHMAKNIQYF. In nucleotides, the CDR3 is TGTGCCAGCAGCTTAGTTCACATGGCCAAAAACATTCAGTACTTC.

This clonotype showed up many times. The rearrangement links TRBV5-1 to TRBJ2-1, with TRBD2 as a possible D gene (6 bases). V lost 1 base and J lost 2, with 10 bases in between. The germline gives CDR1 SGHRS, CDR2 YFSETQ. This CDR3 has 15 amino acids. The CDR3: CASSLTREAYNEQFF. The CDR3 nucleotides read TGCGCCAGCAGCTTGACGAGGGAGGCCTACAATGAGCAGTTCTTC.

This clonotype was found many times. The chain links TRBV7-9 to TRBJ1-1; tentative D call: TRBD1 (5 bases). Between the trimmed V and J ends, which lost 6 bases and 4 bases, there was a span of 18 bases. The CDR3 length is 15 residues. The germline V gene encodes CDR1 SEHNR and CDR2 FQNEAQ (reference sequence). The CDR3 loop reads CASSPRKGWFTEAFF. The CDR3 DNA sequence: TGTGCCAGCAGTCCAAGGAAGGGGTGGTTCACTGAAGCTTTCTTT.